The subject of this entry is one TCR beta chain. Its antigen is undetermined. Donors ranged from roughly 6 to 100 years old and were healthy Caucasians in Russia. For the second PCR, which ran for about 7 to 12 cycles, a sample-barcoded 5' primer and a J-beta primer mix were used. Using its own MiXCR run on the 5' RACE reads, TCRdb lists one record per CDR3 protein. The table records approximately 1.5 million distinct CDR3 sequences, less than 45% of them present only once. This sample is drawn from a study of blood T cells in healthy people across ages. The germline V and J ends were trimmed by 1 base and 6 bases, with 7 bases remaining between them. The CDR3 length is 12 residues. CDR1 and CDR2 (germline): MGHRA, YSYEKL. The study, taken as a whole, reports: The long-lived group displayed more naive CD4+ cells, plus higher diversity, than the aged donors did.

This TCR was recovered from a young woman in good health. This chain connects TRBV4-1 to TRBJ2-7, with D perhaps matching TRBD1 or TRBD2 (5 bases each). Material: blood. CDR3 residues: CASSQAGLEQYF. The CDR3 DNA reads TGCGCCAGCAGCCAAGCGGGGCTCGAGCAGTACTTC.